Listed here are 30 T cell receptor beta chains from one sample, sequenced in a study of blood T cell repertoires in COVID-19. The method was immunoSEQ multiplex PCR; TCRdb's version includes in-frame clones alone and lacks a portion of them. The sample holds 150,000 to 200,000 clones, approximately 81% seen once. Sequencing was done on a sample of PBMCs or T cells enriched from blood (not recorded which). The receptors were gathered from a woman in her fifties or sixties who had recovered from COVID-19.

V usage is TRBV4-3 and J usage is TRBJ2-1; perhaps TRBD2 as D (5 bases). V lost 3 bases to trimming and J lost 9 bases, with 15 bases between them. Germline V gene lookup returns CDR1 LGHNA and CDR2 YSLEER. The CDR3 contains 14 residues. In DNA form, the CDR3 reads TGCGCCAGCAGCCACAAAGTGGACTTCGGTGAGCAGTTCTTC. Protein: CASSHKVDFGEQFF.

The chain has TRBV11-3 and TRBJ2-2; D call uncertain. This CDR3 spans 14 amino acids. Germline assignment: CDR1 SGHNT and CDR2 YENEEA. V lost 5 bases and J 0 bases, leaving 7 bases between the germline ends. In DNA, the CDR3 is TGTGCCAGCAGCGTCCAGACGAACACCGGGGAGCTGTTTTTT. This gives the protein CASSVQTNTGELFF.

This clone appeared a few times. This chain uses TRBV6-2 or TRBV6-3 with TRBJ2-1; D perhaps matches TRBD1 (6 bases). This CDR3 region has 14 residues. Deletions cut 6 bases from V and 9 bases from J, with 18 bases between. Germline CDR1 and CDR2: MNHEY and SVGEGT. As DNA, the CDR3 is TGTGCCAGCAGCCCAACATACAGGGCAAGTGAGCAGTTCTTC. Translating it yields CASSPTYRASEQFF.

The V call is TRBV11-2, the J call TRBJ1-1; 7 nucleotides align to TRBD1. The CDR3 is made up of 14 amino acids. Looked up from germline, CDR1 is SGHAT and CDR2 is FQNNGV. J lost 4 bases, V lost 4 bases, and 6 bases had no gene match. The chain's CDR3 is CASSSTGYGTEAFF. The CDR3 bases are TGTGCCAGCAGCTCGACAGGGTACGGCACTGAAGCTTTCTTT.

The chain uses TRBV6-5 and TRBJ1-6; TRBD1 is a possible D gene (5 bases). V was pared by 0 bases and J by 9 bases, with 15 bases between. CDR3 length: 16 amino acids. Germline V gives CDR1 MNHEY, CDR2 SVGAGI. CDR3 in amino acids: CASSYSFQGKGSPLHF. CDR3 DNA sequence: TGTGCCAGCAGTTACTCGTTTCAGGGCAAGGGTTCACCCCTCCACTTT.

The chain couples TRBV24-1 to TRBJ2-1, with 10 bases fitting TRBD2. Germline CDR1 KGHDR, CDR2 SFDVKD. The trim removed 4 bases at V and 7 bases at J, leaving 6 bases unmatched. This CDR3 region has 15 residues. The CDR3 DNA reads as TGTGCCACCAGTGACCAGGGACTAGCGAAGAATGAGCAGTTCTTC. Translated: CATSDQGLAKNEQFF.

This clone appeared a single time. The V gene is TRBV5-4, the J gene TRBJ1-2; the D gene is possibly TRBD1 (6 bases). This CDR3 is built from 16 residues. Trimming stripped 5 bases from V and 7 bases from J, with 24 bases between. Germline V gene sequence: CDR1 SGHNT, CDR2 YYREEE (reference sequence). Written as DNA, the CDR3 is TGTGCCAGCAGGTCTAGCAGGGGCTCCGAGGGGGTTGGCTACACCTTC. Translation: CASRSSRGSEGVGYTF. Combining the CDR3 with reference TRBV5-4 and TRBJ1-2 gives the whole variable domain ETGVTQSPTHLIKTRGQQVTLRCSSQSGHNTVSWYQQALGQGPQFIFQYYREEENGRGNFPPRFSGLQFPNYSSELNVNALELDDSALYLCASRSSRGSEGVGYTFGSGTRLTVV.

This clone is a singleton in its sample. This chain links TRBV11-2 with TRBJ2-7; no clear D gene. The V end lost 1 base, the J end lost 2 bases, and 18 bases lay between the germline ends. This CDR3 has 17 amino acids. Germline-derived CDR1 and CDR2 are SGHAT and FQNNGV. CDR3 in amino acids: CASSLGSAYAGTYEQYF. In DNA, the CDR3 is TGTGCCAGCAGCTTAGGCAGCGCTTATGCCGGAACCTACGAGCAGTACTTC.

This chain joins TRBV7-8 and TRBJ2-7, with D perhaps TRBD2 (6 bases). Per germline, CDR1 SGHVS and CDR2 FQNEAQ. This CDR3 has 13 amino acids. Trimming stripped 5 bases from V and 2 bases from J, with 10 bases between. The DNA of the CDR3 is TGTGCCAGCAGCCAGCGCGGGGCCTACGAGCAGTACTTC. Translated, it gives CASSQRGAYEQYF. Full variable domain (rest looked up from reference TRBV7-8 and TRBJ2-7): GAGVSQSPRYKVAKRGQDVALRCDPISGHVSLFWYQQALGQGPEFLTYFQNEAQLDKSGLPSDRFFAERPEGSVSTLKIQRTQQEDSAVYLCASSQRGAYEQYFGPGTRLTVT.

This clone has only one observation. V is TRBV7-9 and J is TRBJ2-3; possibly TRBD2 for D (7 bases). V was trimmed by 4 bases and J by 1 base, leaving 18 bases between them. The CDR3 has 17 amino acids. CDR1 is SEHNR, CDR2 FQNEAQ, per germline (reference sequence). CDR3 sequence reads: CASSSLGGGAGTDTQYF. The CDR3 DNA sequence: TGTGCCAGCAGCTCGCTGGGTGGGGGGGCTGGCACAGATACGCAGTATTTT.

The chain recombines TRBV6-5 with TRBJ1-5; D may be TRBD1 (5 bases). V shed 0 bases and J shed 5 bases, with 8 bases lying between them. This CDR3 spans 14 amino acids. Per the germline V gene, CDR1 is MNHEY and CDR2 is SVGAGI. In DNA form, the CDR3 reads TGTGCCAGCAGTTACTCGTGGGGGGATCAGCCCCAGCATTTT. Protein: CASSYSWGDQPQHF.

The chain joins TRBV7-3 to TRBJ2-1; the D gene is possibly TRBD2 (5 bases). The length of the CDR3 is 15 residues. Trimming took off 3 bases at V and 2 bases at J, with 11 bases between the two ends. Germline-derived CDR1 and CDR2 are SGHTA and FQGTGA. In nucleotides, the CDR3 is TGTGCCAGCAGCTTTGACCGGGGAACCTACAATGAGCAGTTCTTC. This codes for CASSFDRGTYNEQFF.

The V gene is TRBV24-1, the J gene TRBJ2-1, with D maybe TRBD1 (6 bases). Germline assignment: CDR1 KGHDR and CDR2 SFDVKD. The CDR3 is made up of 16 amino acids. Trimming left V 9 bases short and J 3 bases short, with 20 bases between. The DNA for the CDR3 is TGTGCCACCCCCCCCACTGACAGGACACGCTACAATGAGCAGTTCTTC. Translated, it gives CATPPTDRTRYNEQFF.

This rearrangement joins TRBV7-3 to TRBJ1-2; TRBD1 matches 8 bases. There are 15 residues in the CDR3. CDR1 and CDR2 (germline): SGHTA, FQGTGA. J was trimmed by 6 bases and V by 4 bases; bases with no gene match: 10. The CDR3 spells CASSSPGQDGDGYTF. DNA of the CDR3: TGTGCCAGCAGCTCCCCGGGACAGGATGGCGATGGCTACACCTTC.

V usage is TRBV5-8 and J usage is TRBJ2-5; D is unresolved. The germline V and J ends were trimmed by 6 bases and 1 base, with 10 bases remaining between them. Germline V CDR1 and CDR2: SGHTS, YDEGEE. The CDR3 has 13 amino acids. Here the CDR3 DNA reads TGTGCCAGCAACGTCCAGTTCCAAGAGACCCAGTACTTC. Translating it yields CASNVQFQETQYF.

Here the CDR3 reads CASSRSGVPAVEQYF. CDR3 bases: TGTGCCAGCAGCCGTAGTGGGGTGCCAGCGGTCGAGCAGTACTTC. The V gene is TRBV2, the J gene TRBJ2-7, with D possibly matching TRBD2 (5 bases). CDR3 size: 15 residues. V lost 6 bases and J lost 6, with 21 bases in between. Germline-derived CDR1 and CDR2 are SNHLY and FYNNEI.

The chain has TRBV7-9 and TRBJ1-1; 9 bases agree with TRBD1. CDR1 and CDR2 (germline): SEHNR, FQNEAQ (reference sequence). This CDR3 contains 15 residues. Unmatched junction bases numbered 8, after V lost 5 bases and J lost 4 bases. The CDR3 reads CASSLPQGAFTEAFF. The CDR3 DNA reads TGTGCCAGCAGCCTCCCACAGGGGGCGTTCACTGAAGCTTTCTTT.

This sequence joins TRBV4-2 and TRBJ2-7; TRBD1 might be the D (5 bases). This CDR3 region has 15 residues. Per germline, CDR1 LGHNA and CDR2 YNFKEQ. Trimming cost V 1 base and J 4 bases, with 14 bases left between them. DNA for the CDR3: TGTGCCAGCAGCCAAGGTACGGACAAGCCTTACGAGCAGTACTTC. It is translated as CASSQGTDKPYEQYF.

The chain has TRBV7-2 and TRBJ2-7; 10 bases line up with TRBD2. J gave up 3 bases and V 0 bases, and 5 bases lay outside the gene matches. The V gene's germline CDR1 is SGHTA and CDR2 FQGNSA. CDR3 length: 16 amino acids. CDR3 in DNA: TGTGCCAGCAGCTTAGCAGGATTAGCGGGGGGCTACGAGCAGTACTTC. This translates into CASSLAGLAGGYEQYF.

V usage is TRBV4-2 and J usage is TRBJ2-2, with 9 bases lining up with TRBD2. The CDR3 runs 17 residues. Germline assignment: CDR1 LGHNA and CDR2 YNFKEQ. V lost 2 bases to trimming and J lost 2 bases; unmatched junction nucleotides: 6. CDR3 coding DNA: TGTGCCAGCAGCCAACGACAGCGGGGGGCAAACACCGGGGAGCTGTTTTTT. This translates into CASSQRQRGANTGELFF.

The rearrangement joins TRBV25-1 to TRBJ2-2; 12 bases match TRBD2. CDR3 length equals 17 residues. V was clipped by 7 bases and J by 0 bases; unmatched bases: 6. CDR1 MGHDK and CDR2 SYGVNS come from the germline V gene. CDR3 residues: CASTTSGRKTNTGELFF. CDR3 nucleotides: TGTGCCAGCACCACTAGCGGGAGGAAAACGAACACCGGGGAGCTGTTTTTT.

This clone was counted once. The chain has TRBV7-2 and TRBJ2-3, with D unclear. Germline loops: CDR1 SGHTA, CDR2 FQGNSA. The V gene lost 0 bases and the J gene lost 2 bases, with 9 bases spanning the gap. The CDR3 contains 15 residues. CDR3 sequence: CASSLALGYTDTQYF. In nucleotides, the CDR3 is TGTGCCAGCAGCTTAGCGCTCGGTTACACAGATACGCAGTATTTT.

This clone is a singleton in its sample. V and J are TRBV7-9 and TRBJ1-1; 8 nucleotides match TRBD1. CDR1 and CDR2 (germline): SEHNR, FQNEAQ (reference sequence). The CDR3 is 16 residues long. Unmatched junction bases numbered 8, after V lost 1 base and J lost 4 bases. The chain's CDR3 is CASSLGGTGYGTEAFF. Here the CDR3 DNA reads TGTGCCAGCAGCTTAGGGGGGACAGGATATGGCACTGAAGCTTTCTTT.

This chain uses TRBV2 with TRBJ2-2, with 7 bases identical to TRBD1. The germline CDR1 and CDR2 sequences are SNHLY and FYNNEI. This CDR3 spans 15 amino acids. The junction had 6 bases not matched to a gene; V was cut back by 8 bases and J by 0 bases. Written as DNA, the CDR3 is TGTGCCAGCTCTCGGGGACAGACGAACACCGGGGAGCTGTTTTTT. As protein: CASSRGQTNTGELFF.

The genes are TRBV27 and TRBJ2-5; the match to TRBD1 covers 7 bases. The CDR3 loop spans 13 amino acids. CDR1 is MNHEY and CDR2 is SMNVEV in the germline V gene (reference sequence). V lost 8 bases, J lost 5 bases, and 8 bases stayed unmatched. In nucleotides, the CDR3 is TGTGCCAGCGGAACAGGGGTGGCGGAGACCCAGTACTTC. As protein: CASGTGVAETQYF.

This chain links TRBV6-5 with TRBJ1-3; 11 bases agree with TRBD1. Trimming at V came to 8 bases and at J to 0 bases, leaving 3 bases not matched to a gene. Germline CDR1 reads MNHEY; CDR2 reads SVGAGI. This CDR3 has 15 amino acids. The CDR3 protein is CASGTGGFSGNTIYF. CDR3 sequence (DNA): TGTGCCAGCGGGACAGGGGGTTTCTCTGGAAACACCATATATTTT.

This clone was counted at least ten times. This chain links TRBV2 with TRBJ2-6, with 11 bases lining up with TRBD2. Germline V gene lookup returns CDR1 SNHLY and CDR2 FYNNEI. The CDR3 is 17 amino acids. Trimming removed 6 bases from V and 4 bases from J; junction bases left unmatched: 8. DNA for the CDR3: TGTGCCAGCAGGGAGACTAGCGGGAATACCGGGGCCAACGTCCTGACTTTC. This encodes CASRETSGNTGANVLTF.

The chain uses TRBV5-5 and TRBJ1-1; tentatively, D is TRBD1 (5 bases). Germline V lookup: CDR1 SGHKS, CDR2 YYEKEE (reference sequence). The CDR3 is made up of 16 amino acids. The V and J ends lost 1 base and 0 bases respectively, with 13 bases between them. The CDR3 DNA follows: TGTGCCAGCAGCTTGAGGTCCGACAGTATGAACACTGAAGCTTTCTTT. This codes for CASSLRSDSMNTEAFF.

The chain recombines TRBV10-3 with TRBJ1-1; D ambiguous. The germline V gene encodes CDR1 ENHRY and CDR2 SYGVKD. Trimming stripped 5 bases from V and 1 base from J, with 8 bases between. This CDR3 region has 13 residues. The CDR3 protein is CAISRGGNTEAFF. The CDR3 DNA is TGTGCCATCAGTCGGGGAGGGAACACTGAAGCTTTCTTT.

V and J are TRBV5-1 and TRBJ2-2, with TRBD2 as a possible D gene (5 bases). Looked up from germline, CDR1 is SGHRS and CDR2 is YFSETQ. V was clipped by 1 base and J by 6 bases, with 22 bases between them. CDR3 size: 18 residues. CDR3 in amino acids: CASSLPPRVGRVPGELFF. The CDR3 bases are TGCGCCAGCAGCTTGCCACCCCGAGTAGGGCGGGTTCCCGGGGAGCTGTTTTTT.